The entry that follows covers one TCR beta chain sequence. The antigen is not known. During its preparation, the TCRbeta library received unique molecular identifiers. One entry per CDR3 protein, called by TCRdb with MiXCR from the PCR reads. The table has 540,000 or so distinct CDR3 sequences, roughly 24% seen once. The record originates from a study of T-cell reconstitution after alpha-beta-depleted transplantation in children. V was pared by 8 bases and J by 1 base, with 11 bases between. Germline CDR1 is SGHVS and CDR2 is FNYEAQ. The CDR3 has 13 residues. Findings and caveats of the study: Two months or so post-transplant, alpha-beta T cells reportedly derived from several hundred expanded graft clones. In some patients, recipient T cells and intrathymic progenitors surviving conditioning explained high day-60 diversity. Most T-cell counts and diversity one year after the transplant came from T cells that were newly produced.

The chain employs TRBV7-6 and TRBJ2-5; D may be TRBD2 (7 bases). This receptor was taken from a boy younger than two who had a stem cell transplant for acute myeloid leukemia, so the T cells may come from the graft donor. The sequencing here drew on PBMCs, mostly from graft donor cells, taken 360 days after TCRalphabeta/CD19-depleted stem cell transplant. The CDR3 loop reads CASGRGVQETQYF. CDR3 DNA: TGTGCCAGCGGGAGGGGGGTCCAAGAGACCCAGTACTTC.